This T cell receptor beta chain came from a study of blood T cell repertoires in COVID-19. Study-wide background: Acute and convalescent COVID-19 samples came from the United States, Italy and Spain. From T cells, B-cell-depleted T cells, or PBMCs came the material, which was cDNA or gDNA.

Germline CDR1 is LNHDA and CDR2 is SQIVND (reference sequence). CDR3 size: 17 residues. With 6 bases clipped from V and 1 base from J, the junction kept 12 bases outside the gene matches. Per the study methods: Amplification with reference gene primers provided the estimates of nucleated cell counts. Assay used: immunoSEQ multiplex PCR; TCRdb lists only in-frame clones, some missing. The V and J calls and the clone size are those of that table, but D and trimming were determined from the DNA. The profile covers tens of thousands of clones, with over 90% appearing a single time and over 1.5% taken by the ten largest.

The TCR originated in a man aged 55 to 70 with acute or convalescent COVID-19. The chain employs TRBV19 and TRBJ2-1; 7 bases fit TRBD2. The sequencing input was peripheral blood. The chain's CDR3 is CASSNGGDPASYNEQFF. DNA of the CDR3: TGTGCCAGTAGCAATGGGGGGGACCCTGCGTCCTACAATGAGCAGTTCTTC.